The rows below give T cell receptor beta chains drawn from one sample of a study of blood T cell repertoires in COVID-19. The method was immunoSEQ multiplex PCR; TCRdb's version includes in-frame clones alone and lacks a portion of them. The top ten hold around 27% of the sample, which has about 42,000 clones, around 80% seen once. Sequenced: peripheral blood. The source is a man older than 75 with acute or convalescent COVID-19. Both conserved end residues are part of each CDR3. D genes are given only for firm matches. Some rows mark clone size as missing; the rest say once, few, many or name a class of expanded clone.

v_gene	d_gene	abundance	j_gene	CDR3nt	CDR3aa
TRBV2	NA	NA	TRBJ2-2	TGTGCCAGCAGCCTTATATCGAACACCGGGGAGCTGTTTTTT	CASSLISNTGELFF
TRBV7-9	NA	NA	TRBJ1-5	TGTGCCAGCAGCTCAAGTGCGGGGGCGCGGCAGCCCCAGCATTTT	CASSSSAGARQPQHF
TRBV3-1/TRBV3-2	NA	NA	TRBJ2-3	TGTGCCAGCAGCCAAATCTCAGATACGCAGTATTTT	CASSQISDTQYF
TRBV11-2	NA	once	TRBJ2-5	TGTGCCAGCAGCTTAGACGGGGGGCGGTATCAAGAGACCCAGTACTTC	CASSLDGGRYQETQYF
TRBV15	NA	NA	TRBJ2-7	TGTGCCACCAGCAGGACTAGCTCCTACGAGCAGTACTTC	CATSRTSSYEQYF
TRBV19	NA	NA	TRBJ1-1	TGTGCCAGTAGTATAGGAAGGAGCAACACTGAAGCTTTCTTT	CASSIGRSNTEAFF
TRBV10-2	NA	once	TRBJ1-2	TGCGCCAGCAGTGACCCCGGTAAGGGAGCGCGCTACACCTTC	CASSDPGKGARYTF
TRBV12-3/TRBV12-4	NA	NA	TRBJ1-2	TGTGCCAGCAGTTTAACCAGGGATGGCTACACCTTC	CASSLTRDGYTF
TRBV11-3	NA	NA	TRBJ2-3	TGTGCCAGCAGCTTAGGGGCCGGTTGGGTTGCTTCAGATACGCAGTATTTT	CASSLGAGWVASDTQYF
TRBV5-1	TRBD1	NA	TRBJ1-4	TGCGCCAGCACAGCGACAGGGAATTCCGCAACTAATGAAAAACTGTTTTTT	CASTATGNSATNEKLFF
TRBV7-8	NA	once	TRBJ1-1	TGTGCCAGCAGCTCGACAGGTAGGACTGAAGCTTTCTTT	CASSSTGRTEAFF
TRBV2	NA	many	TRBJ2-7	TGTGCCAGCAGCGCTTCCGGGAGCTCCTACGAGCAGTACTTC	CASSASGSSYEQYF
TRBV7-2	TRBD2	NA	TRBJ2-3	TGTGCCAGCAGCTCACCAGCGGGGGGGGGCACAGATACGCAGTATTTT	CASSSPAGGGTDTQYF
TRBV5-1	NA	NA	TRBJ2-5	TGCGCCAGCAGCCTCCAGGGGTTGGAAGAGACCCAGTACTTC	CASSLQGLEETQYF
TRBV5-8	TRBD1	NA	TRBJ2-3	TGTGCCAGCAGCTTGCGGACAGGGTTCGCAGATACGCAGTATTTT	CASSLRTGFADTQYF
TRBV6-5	NA	NA	TRBJ2-3	TGTGCCAGCCTCAAGGACTCCGCGTCCGGTACGCAGTATTTT	CASLKDSASGTQYF
TRBV7-2	NA	NA	TRBJ2-7	TGTGCCAGCAGCTTTAGAATCATGTACGAGCAGTACTTC	CASSFRIMYEQYF
TRBV2	NA	NA	TRBJ2-3	TGTGCCAGCAGTGAGGTACCGGTATTTGCGGCTAGCACAGATACGCAGTATTTT	CASSEVPVFAASTDTQYF
TRBV12-5	NA	NA	TRBJ2-1	TGTGCTAGTGGTTCGTTGATCGGTACGGAGCAGTTCTTC	CASGSLIGTEQFF
TRBV9	NA	NA	TRBJ2-1	TGTGCCAGCAGCCCCCGCCATTTATCAACCGGGAATGAGCAGTTCTTC	CASSPRHLSTGNEQFF
TRBV5-4	NA	NA	TRBJ2-7	TGTGCCAGCAGCTTAATAGGGGCCAGGGCCGACGAGCAGTACTTC	CASSLIGARADEQYF
TRBV7-3	NA	NA	TRBJ2-5	TGTGCCAGCAGCTTCGGGTCTGAAGAGACCCAGTACTTC	CASSFGSEETQYF
TRBV6-6	TRBD1	NA	TRBJ2-2	TGTGCCAGCAGTTACTGGGGACAGACCACCGGGGAGCTGTTTTTT	CASSYWGQTTGELFF